These 15 T cell receptor beta chains share one sample of origin, sequenced in a study of shared clonotypes between healthy human individuals. Libraries were prepared by immunoSEQ multiplex PCR; TCRdb keeps only in-frame clonotypes and omits some of them. This table has under 200,000 clones, over 85% appearing once. Sequencing was performed on naive CD4+ T cells sorted from blood. Subset reported: CD45RA+ positively selected. Receptors were obtained from a woman aged 30 to 39 in good health.

The V call is TRBV27, the J call TRBJ1-6; no definite D call. Germline V gene lookup returns CDR1 MNHEY and CDR2 SMNVEV (reference sequence). The CDR3 has 14 residues. V gave up 7 bases and J gave up 7 bases, with 14 bases separating them. In nucleotides, the CDR3 is TGTGCCAGCAAAAATCTCAGTCCGAATTCACCCCTCCACTTT. This translates into CASKNLSPNSPLHF.

The genes are TRBV18 and TRBJ1-4; D unresolved. CDR1 is KGHSH, CDR2 LQKENI, per germline. V lost 1 base and J 3 bases, leaving 9 bases between the germline ends. This CDR3 has 15 amino acids. CDR3 DNA: TGTGCCAGCTCACCACGCGGGCAGCCTAATGAAAAACTGTTTTTT. Encoded protein: CASSPRGQPNEKLFF.

The rearrangement uses TRBV28 and TRBJ2-5; the D gene is possibly TRBD2 (5 bases). TRBJ2-7 explains the end of the DNA better; the J call may be wrong. The CDR3 runs 13 residues. Germline V gene data show CDR1 as MDHEN and CDR2 as SYDVKM. CDR3 residues: CASSLRAAYEQYF. The CDR3 DNA follows: TGTGCCAGCAGTTTGAGGGCAGCCTACGAGCAGTACTTC.

The V gene is TRBV13, the J gene TRBJ2-7; D remains unclear. V lost 3 bases and J lost 0, with 12 bases in between. This CDR3 is built from 15 residues. Germline V gene lookup returns CDR1 PRHDT and CDR2 FYEKMQ (reference sequence). DNA of the CDR3: TGTGCCAGCAGCTTCTCGGAAAGGGTCTCCTACGAGCAGTACTTC. This translates into CASSFSERVSYEQYF.

CDR3 bases: TGCGCCAGCAGGGATAAGGGAGGGCCAGAGACCCAGTACTTC. Translated: CASRDKGGPETQYF. The chain has TRBV5-1 and TRBJ2-5, with 7 bases aligning to TRBD2. Germline CDR1 SGHRS, CDR2 YFSETQ. With 5 bases clipped from V and 4 bases from J, the junction kept 8 bases outside the gene matches. The CDR3 is 14 amino acids.

This clone occurred once. The V call is TRBV9, the J call TRBJ2-5; TRBD1 matches at 7 bases. CDR1 SGDLS and CDR2 YYNGEE come from the germline V gene. Trimming at V came to 4 bases and at J to 1 base, leaving 10 bases not matched to a gene. This CDR3 has 16 residues. CDR3 sequence reads: CASSPPAGGIQETQYF. CDR3 coding DNA: TGTGCCAGCAGCCCCCCGGCAGGGGGTATCCAAGAGACCCAGTACTTC.

About this clone itself: Additional DNA sequences in this sample encode the identical CDR3. The V gene is TRBV10-1, the J gene TRBJ1-1; no clear D. The CDR3 is 13 amino acids. With 0 bases removed from V and 0 bases from J, the gap between germline ends came to 2 bases. CDR1 is WNHNN and CDR2 is SYGVQD in the germline V gene (reference sequence). The CDR3 DNA reads TGCGCCAGCAGTGAGTCTTTGAACACTGAAGCTTTCTTT. It yields the protein CASSESLNTEAFF.

J is TRBJ1-1 and V is TRBV7-3; 8 bases fit TRBD1. After removal of 2 bases from V and 7 bases from J, the junction contained 3 bases not matched to a gene. The V gene's germline CDR1 is SGHTA and CDR2 FQGTGA. The CDR3 is made up of 13 amino acids. The DNA for the CDR3 is TGTGCCAGCAGCTTATGGGGGACAGGTGAAGCTTTCTTT. This sequence encodes CASSLWGTGEAFF.

This clone has a single count. The rearrangement joins TRBV20-1 to TRBJ2-3; no clear D. Germline loops: CDR1 DFQATT, CDR2 SNEGSKA (reference sequence). The CDR3 has 11 amino acids. Trimming removed 6 bases from V and 6 bases from J, with 10 bases in between. This CDR3 is CSAERADTQYF. Here the CDR3 DNA reads TGCAGTGCGGAACGGGCGGATACGCAGTATTTT.

This chain uses TRBV10-3 with TRBJ2-1; D remains ambiguous. This CDR3 is built from 16 residues. Germline values: CDR1 ENHRY, CDR2 SYGVKD. V lost 3 bases, J lost 1 base, and 13 bases lay in between. The CDR3 region has the DNA TGTGCCATCAGTGATAGTAGGGCCGGATCCTACAATGAGCAGTTCTTC. The encoded protein is CAISDSRAGSYNEQFF.

This clone has just one count. V is TRBV5-1 and J is TRBJ2-5; 12 positions match TRBD1. Germline V gives CDR1 SGHRS, CDR2 YFSETQ. The CDR3 runs 14 residues. J was trimmed by 6 bases and V by 3 bases; bases with no gene match: 3. DNA of the CDR3: TGCGCCAGCAGCTCGGGACAGGGGGCAAAGACCCAGTACTTC. It is translated as CASSSGQGAKTQYF.

The rearrangement joins TRBV11-2 to TRBJ1-1; a weak D match, TRBD1 (6 bases). CDR1 is SGHAT, CDR2 FQNNGV, per germline. V dropped 5 bases and J dropped 3 bases, with 13 bases sitting between them. The CDR3 contains 14 residues. This chain's CDR3 is CASSQVGGYTEAFF. CDR3 bases: TGTGCCAGCAGCCAAGTCGGGGGCTACACTGAAGCTTTCTTT.

This chain links TRBV7-6 with TRBJ2-3, with 9 bases lining up with TRBD2. Germline V gene data show CDR1 as SGHVS and CDR2 as FNYEAQ. After removal of 2 bases from V and 4 bases from J, the junction contained 10 bases not matched to a gene. CDR3 length equals 17 residues. CDR3 residues: CASSLSLVGGRADTQYF. The CDR3 DNA sequence: TGTGCCAGCAGCTTAAGTTTAGTCGGCGGGAGGGCAGATACGCAGTATTTT.

This clone was picked up a small number of times. The V and J genes are TRBV27 and TRBJ1-5, with D possibly TRBD1 on 5 matching bases. V was clipped by 1 base and J by 6 bases, with 7 bases between them. The CDR3 sequence is 13 residues long. The germline CDR1 and CDR2 sequences are MNHEY and SMNVEV (reference sequence). The DNA for the CDR3 is TGTGCCAGCAGTTTATACAGGTTTCAGCCCCAGCATTTT. It codes for CASSLYRFQPQHF.

The chain employs TRBV4-1 and TRBJ2-1, with D tentatively TRBD2 (6 bases). The ends were cut back, 0 bases at V and 2 bases at J, with 11 bases in the middle. This CDR3 is 16 amino acids long. The germline V gene has CDR1 MGHRA and CDR2 YSYEKL. The CDR3 here is CASSQEGGSAYNEQFF. The CDR3 DNA reads as TGCGCCAGCAGCCAAGAAGGAGGGTCCGCCTACAATGAGCAGTTCTTC.